This T cell receptor beta chain stems from a study of response to subunit inactivated influenza vaccine. V dropped 0 bases and J dropped 4 bases, with 15 bases sitting between them. This CDR3 region has 16 residues. The study's findings and limits: Each seasonal influenza vaccination recruits few new T cells, the authors suggested.

A single record per CDR3 protein comes from TCRdb applying MiXCR to the RT-PCR reads. The sample includes 650,000 to 850,000 distinct CDR3 sequences, about 14% of them seen just once. This clonotype was observed a handful of times. What it binds is unknown. This TCR derives from a man aged 50-59 years who received an inactivated influenza vaccine. The gene calls are TRBV12-3 or TRBV12-4 and TRBJ1-1; D might be TRBD1 (6 bases). This specimen was PBMCs from blood, taken less than 15 days before vaccination. The CDR3 DNA reads as TGTGCCAGCAGTTTAGCAAGGAATATGGGGGCCACTGAAGCTTTCTTT. It codes for CASSLARNMGATEAFF.